A selection of T cell receptor beta chains follows, all from one sample in a study of vaccination effects on CD4 cells after COVID-19. Profiled with immunoSEQ multiplex PCR; TCRdb holds only in-frame clones, not every one. Of roughly 56,000 clones listed, 70% to 80% are singletons. No antigens are known for them. The sample consisted of CD4+ T cells from PBMCs cultured without peptide, taken before COVID-19 vaccination. All receptors come from a human donor who received a COVID-19 vaccine. Each CDR3 is given with its conserved first and last residue. Each record gives: CDR3 protein, CDR3 DNA, V gene, J gene, clone size, D gene. D genes are given only for firm matches. Only some rows state a clone size, as once, few, many or a class for expanded clones.

CDR3 protein: CASGKQRGTDTQYF
CDR3 DNA: TGTGCTAGTGGCAAACAGAGAGGCACAGATACGCAGTATTTT
V gene: TRBV12-5
J gene: TRBJ2-3
clone size: NA
D gene: NA

CDR3 protein: CASTHTRGIQYF
CDR3 DNA: TGTGCCAGCACCCATACCAGGGGCATTCAGTACTTC
V gene: TRBV12-3/TRBV12-4
J gene: TRBJ2-4
clone size: NA
D gene: NA

CDR3 protein: CASSRNPNLIMDSPLHF
CDR3 DNA: TGCGCCAGCAGCCGCAACCCCAACCTTATTATGGATTCACCCCTCCACTTT
V gene: TRBV5-1
J gene: TRBJ1-6
clone size: NA
D gene: NA

CDR3 protein: CASRVADTGELFF
CDR3 DNA: TGTGCCAGCAGGGTAGCAGACACCGGGGAGCTGTTTTTT
V gene: TRBV3-1/TRBV3-2
J gene: TRBJ2-2
clone size: NA
D gene: NA

CDR3 protein: CASGPPAGTNEKLFF
CDR3 DNA: TGTGCCAGCGGGCCTCCCGCGGGAACTAATGAAAAACTGTTTTTT
V gene: TRBV2
J gene: TRBJ1-4
clone size: NA
D gene: NA

CDR3 protein: CASSSGRDYGYTF
CDR3 DNA: TGTGCCAGCAGCTCGGGGAGGGACTATGGCTACACCTTC
V gene: TRBV5-4
J gene: TRBJ1-2
clone size: NA
D gene: NA

CDR3 protein: CASSLALGAVSYNEQFF
CDR3 DNA: TGTGCCAGCAGCTTGGCCTTGGGAGCGGTATCCTACAATGAGCAGTTCTTC
V gene: TRBV5-4
J gene: TRBJ2-1
clone size: NA
D gene: NA

CDR3 protein: CATVGNTGELFF
CDR3 DNA: TGTGCCACCGTAGGAAACACCGGGGAGCTGTTTTTT
V gene: TRBV24-1
J gene: TRBJ2-2
clone size: NA
D gene: NA

CDR3 protein: CATRVGGRETQYF
CDR3 DNA: TGTGCCACCAGGGTAGGGGGTCGGGAGACCCAGTACTTC
V gene: TRBV15
J gene: TRBJ2-5
clone size: NA
D gene: NA

CDR3 protein: CASSVAQGWWETQYF
CDR3 DNA: TGTGCCAGCAGCGTAGCCCAGGGCTGGTGGGAGACCCAGTACTTC
V gene: TRBV9
J gene: TRBJ2-5
clone size: NA
D gene: NA

CDR3 protein: CASSGELAGGHNEQFF
CDR3 DNA: TGTGCCAGCAGTGGTGAACTAGCGGGGGGTCACAATGAGCAGTTCTTC
V gene: TRBV2
J gene: TRBJ2-1
clone size: NA
D gene: TRBD2

CDR3 protein: CASSKQGFTGELFF
CDR3 DNA: TGTGCCAGCAGCAAACAGGGCTTCACCGGGGAGCTGTTTTTT
V gene: TRBV5-4
J gene: TRBJ2-2
clone size: NA
D gene: NA

CDR3 protein: CASSQDWEAIGFRGQPQHF
CDR3 DNA: TGCGCCAGCAGCCAAGATTGGGAAGCAATCGGTTTCCGGGGACAGCCCCAGCATTTT
V gene: TRBV4-3
J gene: TRBJ1-5
clone size: NA
D gene: NA

CDR3 protein: CASSYSFHSHTDTQYF
CDR3 DNA: TGTGCCAGCAGTTACTCGTTTCACTCACACACAGATACGCAGTATTTT
V gene: TRBV6-5
J gene: TRBJ2-3
clone size: NA
D gene: NA

CDR3 protein: CSARPGQYF
CDR3 DNA: TGCAGTGCTCGTCCCGGACAGTACTTC
V gene: TRBV20-1
J gene: TRBJ2-5
clone size: NA
D gene: NA

CDR3 protein: CASSPEGGGRPPQYF
CDR3 DNA: TGTGCCAGCAGCCCGGAGGGCGGGGGGCGTCCTCCGCAGTATTTT
V gene: TRBV7-3
J gene: TRBJ2-3
clone size: NA
D gene: TRBD2

CDR3 protein: CASRGGGSYGYTF
CDR3 DNA: TGTGCCAGCAGAGGAGGGGGAAGCTATGGCTACACCTTC
V gene: TRBV3-1/TRBV3-2
J gene: TRBJ1-2
clone size: NA
D gene: NA

CDR3 protein: CASRSRGGTDTQYF
CDR3 DNA: TGTGCCAGCAGGTCGCGGGGGGGCACAGATACGCAGTATTTT
V gene: TRBV6-5
J gene: TRBJ2-3
clone size: NA
D gene: TRBD2

CDR3 protein: CASSQENRGGNEQFF
CDR3 DNA: TGCGCCAGCAGCCAAGAGAACAGGGGGGGCAATGAGCAGTTCTTC
V gene: TRBV4-3
J gene: TRBJ2-1
clone size: NA
D gene: NA

CDR3 protein: CASSFLAGILYNEQFF
CDR3 DNA: TGTGCCAGCAGTTTCCTAGCGGGGATTTTATACAATGAGCAGTTCTTC
V gene: TRBV28
J gene: TRBJ2-1
clone size: NA
D gene: TRBD2

CDR3 protein: CASSRTQGGTEAFF
CDR3 DNA: TGTGCCAGCAGCCGAACGCAGGGTGGAACTGAAGCTTTCTTT
V gene: TRBV3-1/TRBV3-2
J gene: TRBJ1-1
clone size: NA
D gene: NA

CDR3 protein: CATSDRGQPKYQETQYF
CDR3 DNA: TGTGCCACCAGTGATCGCGGACAGCCGAAGTACCAAGAGACCCAGTACTTC
V gene: TRBV24-1
J gene: TRBJ2-5
clone size: NA
D gene: NA

CDR3 protein: CAWSGQGNTEAFF
CDR3 DNA: TGTGCCTGGAGTGGGCAGGGTAACACTGAAGCTTTCTTT
V gene: TRBV30
J gene: TRBJ1-1
clone size: NA
D gene: NA

CDR3 protein: CASSYSTRGYYGYTF
CDR3 DNA: TGTGCCAGCAGTTATAGCACTCGAGGGTACTATGGCTACACCTTC
V gene: TRBV6-5
J gene: TRBJ1-2
clone size: NA
D gene: NA

CDR3 protein: CASSLVQGSNQPQHF
CDR3 DNA: TGTGCCAGCAGCTTGGTACAGGGTAGCAATCAGCCCCAGCATTTT
V gene: TRBV5-5
J gene: TRBJ1-5
clone size: NA
D gene: NA

CDR3 protein: CAISEWGNQPQHF
CDR3 DNA: TGTGCCATCAGTGAATGGGGCAATCAGCCCCAGCATTTT
V gene: TRBV10-3
J gene: TRBJ1-5
clone size: NA
D gene: NA

CDR3 protein: CASSVGGGSYTQYF
CDR3 DNA: TGTGCCAGCAGCGTAGGGGGGGGCTCCTATACGCAGTATTTT
V gene: TRBV9
J gene: TRBJ2-3
clone size: NA
D gene: NA

CDR3 protein: CASSVAQTPNYGYTF
CDR3 DNA: TGTGCCAGCAGCGTAGCACAGACCCCTAACTATGGCTACACCTTC
V gene: TRBV9
J gene: TRBJ1-2
clone size: once
D gene: NA

CDR3 protein: CATSRVSDEQFF
CDR3 DNA: TGTGCCACCAGCAGAGTCAGCGATGAGCAGTTCTTC
V gene: TRBV15
J gene: TRBJ2-1
clone size: NA
D gene: NA

CDR3 protein: CASSPRIVNTEAFF
CDR3 DNA: TGTGCCAGCTCACCGCGGATCGTGAACACTGAAGCTTTCTTT
V gene: TRBV18
J gene: TRBJ1-1
clone size: NA
D gene: NA

CDR3 protein: CASSQVGANKWHQPQHF
CDR3 DNA: TGCGCCAGCAGCCAAGTGGGAGCTAATAAATGGCATCAGCCCCAGCATTTT
V gene: TRBV4-1
J gene: TRBJ1-5
clone size: NA
D gene: NA

CDR3 protein: CSAGQGMGAFF
CDR3 DNA: TGCAGTGCTGGACAGGGGATGGGAGCTTTCTTT
V gene: TRBV20-1
J gene: TRBJ1-1
clone size: few
D gene: TRBD1

CDR3 protein: CASSRRVANYGYTF
CDR3 DNA: TGTGCCAGCAGCAGACGGGTAGCTAACTATGGCTACACCTTC
V gene: TRBV6-5
J gene: TRBJ1-2
clone size: NA
D gene: NA

CDR3 protein: CATSDLRGASTDTQYF
CDR3 DNA: TGTGCCACCAGTGATTTACGAGGGGCTAGCACAGATACGCAGTATTTT
V gene: TRBV24-1
J gene: TRBJ2-3
clone size: NA
D gene: NA

CDR3 protein: CASRPRADYGYTF
CDR3 DNA: TGTGCCAGCAGGCCCCGTGCGGACTATGGCTACACCTTC
V gene: TRBV12-3/TRBV12-4
J gene: TRBJ1-2
clone size: NA
D gene: NA

CDR3 protein: CASSPRTEAKNIQYF
CDR3 DNA: TGTGCCAGTAGTCCACGGACTGAAGCCAAAAACATTCAGTACTTC
V gene: TRBV19
J gene: TRBJ2-4
clone size: NA
D gene: NA

CDR3 protein: CASRLDRSHGNTIYF
CDR3 DNA: TGTGCCAGCAGACTAGACAGAAGCCATGGAAACACCATATATTTT
V gene: TRBV6-5
J gene: TRBJ1-3
clone size: NA
D gene: NA

CDR3 protein: CASSLGSPPTDTQYF
CDR3 DNA: TGTGCCAGCAGCTTAGGCAGTCCCCCCACAGATACGCAGTATTTT
V gene: TRBV7-3
J gene: TRBJ2-3
clone size: NA
D gene: NA

CDR3 protein: CASSGLGTAYYGYTF
CDR3 DNA: TGTGCCAGCAGTGGATTAGGGACAGCATACTATGGCTACACCTTC
V gene: TRBV2
J gene: TRBJ1-2
clone size: NA
D gene: TRBD1

CDR3 protein: CASSSHRGSKETQYF
CDR3 DNA: TGTGCCAGCAGCTCCCACCGCGGTTCTAAAGAGACCCAGTACTTC
V gene: TRBV5-4
J gene: TRBJ2-5
clone size: NA
D gene: NA

CDR3 protein: CASSLGAEEKLFF
CDR3 DNA: TGCGCCAGCAGCTTGGGGGCAGAAGAAAAACTGTTTTTT
V gene: TRBV5-1
J gene: TRBJ1-4
clone size: NA
D gene: NA

CDR3 protein: CAWSRGNPEAFF
CDR3 DNA: TGTGCCTGGAGTAGGGGAAACCCTGAAGCTTTCTTT
V gene: TRBV30
J gene: TRBJ1-1
clone size: NA
D gene: NA

CDR3 protein: CASSLLGQGDSPLHF
CDR3 DNA: TGTGCCAGCAGCTTACTTGGGCAGGGCGATTCACCCCTCCACTTT
V gene: TRBV7-3
J gene: TRBJ1-6
clone size: NA
D gene: NA

CDR3 protein: CASSEAQWGAIGYTF
CDR3 DNA: TGTGCCAGCAGTGAAGCGCAGTGGGGGGCGATTGGCTACACCTTC
V gene: TRBV6-1
J gene: TRBJ1-2
clone size: NA
D gene: NA

CDR3 protein: CASSHPRDPEAFF
CDR3 DNA: TGCGCCAGCAGCCATCCCAGAGACCCTGAAGCTTTCTTT
V gene: TRBV4-1
J gene: TRBJ1-1
clone size: once
D gene: NA

CDR3 protein: CASSSGPGEETQYF
CDR3 DNA: TGCGCCAGCAGCTCGGGACCCGGGGAAGAGACCCAGTACTTC
V gene: TRBV5-1
J gene: TRBJ2-5
clone size: once
D gene: NA

CDR3 protein: CASSQHTLSGANVLTF
CDR3 DNA: TGCGCCAGCAGCCAACACACACTCTCTGGGGCCAACGTCCTGACTTTC
V gene: TRBV4-1
J gene: TRBJ2-6
clone size: NA
D gene: NA

CDR3 protein: CATRGRDYTGELFF
CDR3 DNA: TGTGCCACCCGCGGGAGGGATTACACCGGGGAGCTGTTTTTT
V gene: TRBV27
J gene: TRBJ2-2
clone size: few
D gene: TRBD2

CDR3 protein: CASSKEQVRGYTF
CDR3 DNA: TGTGCCAGCAGTAAGGAACAGGTCCGTGGCTACACCTTC
V gene: TRBV6-5
J gene: TRBJ1-2
clone size: few
D gene: NA

CDR3 protein: CAWRTDRLNTEAFF
CDR3 DNA: TGTGCCTGGAGAACGGACAGACTGAACACTGAAGCTTTCTTT
V gene: TRBV30
J gene: TRBJ1-1
clone size: NA
D gene: NA

CDR3 protein: CASSPKDTQYF
CDR3 DNA: TGTGCCAGCTCACCAAAAGATACGCAGTATTTT
V gene: TRBV18
J gene: TRBJ2-3
clone size: NA
D gene: NA

CDR3 protein: CASSSDSYNEQFF
CDR3 DNA: TGCGCCAGCAGCTCGGACAGCTACAATGAGCAGTTCTTC
V gene: TRBV5-1
J gene: TRBJ2-1
clone size: once
D gene: NA

CDR3 protein: CASSEVGGTDTQYF
CDR3 DNA: TGTGCCAGCAGTGAAGTGGGGGGCACAGATACGCAGTATTTT
V gene: TRBV6-1
J gene: TRBJ2-3
clone size: once
D gene: NA

CDR3 protein: CASSFFGVGSPLHF
CDR3 DNA: TGTGCCAGCAGCTTCTTCGGGGTAGGTTCACCCCTCCACTTT
V gene: TRBV7-9
J gene: TRBJ1-6
clone size: NA
D gene: NA

CDR3 protein: CASTSRGGGSDTQYF
CDR3 DNA: TGTGCCAGCACCTCTAGAGGGGGGGGTTCAGATACGCAGTATTTT
V gene: TRBV7-2
J gene: TRBJ2-3
clone size: NA
D gene: NA

CDR3 protein: CASSLVSSGNTIYF
CDR3 DNA: TGTGCCAGCAGCTTAGTCAGCTCTGGAAACACCATATATTTT
V gene: TRBV7-8
J gene: TRBJ1-3
clone size: NA
D gene: NA

CDR3 protein: CAWSDANRLRVEAFF
CDR3 DNA: TGTGCCTGGAGTGATGCCAACAGGTTGAGAGTGGAAGCTTTCTTT
V gene: TRBV30
J gene: TRBJ1-1
clone size: NA
D gene: NA

CDR3 protein: CASSYSLRANEKLFF
CDR3 DNA: TGTGCCAGCAGTTACTCACTGCGGGCTAATGAAAAACTGTTTTTT
V gene: TRBV6-5
J gene: TRBJ1-4
clone size: NA
D gene: NA